These 12 T cell receptor beta chains were sequenced from one sample in a study of T cell repertoires in cytomegalovirus infection. TCRdb re-derived calls from the reads in MiXCR, one entry per CDR3 protein. The table lists approximately 250,000 distinct CDR3 sequences, over 20% of them singletons, with 18% in the top ten. Sequenced input: CD8+ T cells from PBMCs. The source of these receptors is a human donor in good health (CMV status not recorded). Some clones in this sample may be carry-over from other donors' samples.

This clonotype occurred a few times. The chain couples TRBV28 to TRBJ2-7, with D possibly matching TRBD1 (6 bases). V shed 8 bases and J shed 3 bases, with 20 bases lying between them. Per germline, CDR1 MDHEN and CDR2 SYDVKM. The CDR3 totals 15 residues. CDR3 sequence (DNA): TGTGCCAGCTCGGATTACGGAGAGGGGGACTACGAGCAGTACTTC. This translates into CASSDYGEGDYEQYF.

This clonotype came up a few times. The chain joins TRBV20-1 to TRBJ1-2; TRBD1 is a possible D gene (6 bases). Trimming shortened V by 5 bases and J by 3 bases, and 10 bases separated the two germline ends. The CDR3 contains 12 residues. Germline loops: CDR1 DFQATT, CDR2 SNEGSKA (reference sequence). CDR3 sequence: CSARTEDYGYTF. CDR3 in DNA: TGCAGTGCTCGGACAGAGGACTATGGCTACACCTTC.

The rearrangement uses TRBV28 and TRBJ1-1; 9 bases map to TRBD1. Germline trimming cut 2 bases from V and 1 base from J; bases unmatched to any gene: 8. The CDR3 runs 17 residues. Germline CDR1 MDHEN, CDR2 SYDVKM. CDR3 sequence reads: CASSLRYRGRGNTEAFF. The CDR3 DNA reads TGTGCCAGCAGTTTAAGGTACAGGGGGCGTGGGAACACTGAAGCTTTCTTT. The whole variable domain, remainder taken from reference TRBV28 and TRBJ1-1, is DVKVTQSSRYLVKRTGEKVFLECVQDMDHENMFWYRQDPGLGLRLIYFSYDVKMKEKGDIPEGYSVSREKKERFSLILESASTNQTSMYLCASSLRYRGRGNTEAFFGQGTRLTVV.

This chain connects TRBV20-1 to TRBJ2-2; 8 bases are shared with TRBD1. This CDR3 contains 14 residues. J was trimmed by 7 bases and V by 3 bases; bases with no gene match: 7. Germline CDR1 and CDR2: DFQATT and SNEGSKA (reference sequence). This CDR3 reads CSASADREFGELFF. As DNA, the CDR3 is TGCAGTGCTAGTGCGGACAGGGAGTTCGGGGAGCTGTTTTTT.

The chain joins TRBV20-1 to TRBJ2-7, with D possibly matching TRBD1 (6 bases). Germline CDR1 reads DFQATT; CDR2 reads SNEGSKA (reference sequence). The CDR3 runs 14 residues. V was pared by 3 bases and J by 0 bases, with 12 bases between. The CDR3, as DNA: TGCAGTGCTAGTGGGGGCGCGATCTCCTACGAGCAGTACTTC. It translates to CSASGGAISYEQYF.

This clonotype has a single count. The gene calls are TRBV10-3 and TRBJ2-7; D is uncertain. V shed 4 bases and J shed 5 bases, with 9 bases lying between them. This CDR3 is built from 12 residues. Germline loops: CDR1 ENHRY, CDR2 SYGVKD. CDR3 sequence: CAISGTADEQYF. For the CDR3, the DNA is TGTGCCATCAGTGGGACCGCGGACGAGCAGTACTTC.

The chain recombines TRBV5-6 with TRBJ2-5; D is undetermined. Looked up from germline, CDR1 is SGHDT and CDR2 is YYEEEE. Trimming took off 4 bases at V and 1 base at J, with 8 bases between the two ends. The CDR3 has 13 amino acids. The CDR3 reads CASSQDIQETQYF. The CDR3 DNA reads as TGTGCCAGCAGCCAAGACATCCAAGAGACCCAGTACTTC.

This clonotype showed up many times. This chain links TRBV6-4 with TRBJ2-3; weak D call: TRBD2 (6 bases). The CDR3 spans 14 residues. V was clipped by 6 bases and J by 2 bases, with 12 bases between them. CDR1 MRHNA and CDR2 SNTAGT come from the germline V gene. The CDR3 region is CASRPGENTDTQYF. In DNA form, the CDR3 reads TGTGCCAGCAGGCCGGGAGAAAACACAGATACGCAGTATTTT.

This chain uses TRBV12-3 or TRBV12-4 with TRBJ2-3; 7 bases fit TRBD1. The V and J ends lost 5 bases and 11 bases, in that order; junction bases with no gene match: 10. The CDR3 has 13 residues. The chain's CDR3 is CASSPQFQGVQYF. The CDR3 DNA reads TGTGCCAGCAGTCCCCAGTTTCAGGGGGTGCAGTATTTT.

In this sample, this clonotype turned up many times. The chain couples TRBV7-9 to TRBJ2-2; D not resolved. The CDR3 runs 11 residues. CDR1 is SEHNR, CDR2 FQNEAQ, per germline (reference sequence). V was pared by 7 bases and J by 8 bases, with 8 bases between. DNA of the CDR3: TGTGCCAGCACCACATGGGGGGAGCTGTTTTTT. It codes for CASTTWGELFF.

The chain joins TRBV19 to TRBJ1-1; maybe TRBD1 (6 bases). Germline V gene sequence: CDR1 LNHDA, CDR2 SQIVND (reference sequence). There are 15 residues in the CDR3. V gave up 5 bases and J gave up 0 bases, with 13 bases separating them. The CDR3 sequence is CASSPGQLMNTEAFF. Here the CDR3 DNA reads TGTGCCAGTAGTCCAGGACAGCTCATGAACACTGAAGCTTTCTTT.

V usage is TRBV4-1 and J usage is TRBJ1-1, with D unclear. The CDR3 loop spans 13 amino acids. Germline V gene sequence: CDR1 MGHRA, CDR2 YSYEKL. The V and J ends lost 0 bases and 7 bases respectively, with 9 bases between them. The CDR3 DNA reads TGCGCCAGCAGCCAAGATCAGACGTATGAAGCTTTCTTT. Protein product: CASSQDQTYEAFF.